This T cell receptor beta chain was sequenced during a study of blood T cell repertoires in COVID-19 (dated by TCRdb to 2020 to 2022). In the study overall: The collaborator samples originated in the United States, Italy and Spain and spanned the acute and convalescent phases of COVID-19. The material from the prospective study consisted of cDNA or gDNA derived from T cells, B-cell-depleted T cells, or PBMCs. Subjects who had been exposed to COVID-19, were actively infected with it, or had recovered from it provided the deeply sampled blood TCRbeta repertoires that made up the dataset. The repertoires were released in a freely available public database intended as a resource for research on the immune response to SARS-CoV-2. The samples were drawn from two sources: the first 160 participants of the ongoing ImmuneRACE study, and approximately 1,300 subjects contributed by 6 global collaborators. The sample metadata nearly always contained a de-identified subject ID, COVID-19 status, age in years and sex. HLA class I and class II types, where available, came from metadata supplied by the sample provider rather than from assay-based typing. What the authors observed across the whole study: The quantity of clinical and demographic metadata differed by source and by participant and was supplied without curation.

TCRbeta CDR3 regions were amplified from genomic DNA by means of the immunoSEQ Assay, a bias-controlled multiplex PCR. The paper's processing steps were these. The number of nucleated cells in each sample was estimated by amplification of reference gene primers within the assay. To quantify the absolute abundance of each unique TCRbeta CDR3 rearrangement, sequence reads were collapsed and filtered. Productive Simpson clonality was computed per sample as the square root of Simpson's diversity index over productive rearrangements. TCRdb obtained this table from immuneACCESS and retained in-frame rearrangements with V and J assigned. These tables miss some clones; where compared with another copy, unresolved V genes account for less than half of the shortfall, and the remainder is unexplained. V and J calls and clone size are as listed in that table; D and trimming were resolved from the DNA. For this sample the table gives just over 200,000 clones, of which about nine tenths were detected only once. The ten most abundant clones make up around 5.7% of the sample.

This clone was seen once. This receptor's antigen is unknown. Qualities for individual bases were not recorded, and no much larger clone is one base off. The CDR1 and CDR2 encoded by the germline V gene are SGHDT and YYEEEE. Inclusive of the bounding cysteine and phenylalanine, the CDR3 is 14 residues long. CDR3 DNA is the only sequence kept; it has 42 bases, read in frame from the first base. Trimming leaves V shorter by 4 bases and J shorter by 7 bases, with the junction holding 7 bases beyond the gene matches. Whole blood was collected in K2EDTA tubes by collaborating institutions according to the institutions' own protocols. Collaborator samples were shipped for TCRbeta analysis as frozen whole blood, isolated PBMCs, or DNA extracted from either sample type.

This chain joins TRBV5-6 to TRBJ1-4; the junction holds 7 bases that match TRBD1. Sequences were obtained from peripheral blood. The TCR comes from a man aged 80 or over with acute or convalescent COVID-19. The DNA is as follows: TGTGCCAGCAGCCCGAGACAGGGAGGTGAAAAACTGTTTTTT. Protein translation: CASSPRQGGEKLFF.